Given below is one TCR beta chain in context. This sample was taken from a study of T cell responses to AZD1222 COVID-19 vaccine. Sequencing was performed with immunoSEQ multiplex PCR; in TCRdb, only in-frame clones are kept and a portion is missing. The table shows under 200,000 clones, with 85% to 95% occurring only once. CDR1 and CDR2 from the germline V gene are LNHDA and SQIVND (reference sequence). This CDR3 is built from 13 residues. V lost 4 bases to trimming and J lost 3 bases, with 7 bases between them. This chain joins TRBV19 and TRBJ2-1, with D hard to call. Sequenced here: peripheral blood, sampled on day 0 of AZD1222 vaccination. The TCR sequence derives from an adult in good health. The CDR3 DNA follows: TGTGCCAGTAGTAAGCCGGGCTACAATGAGCAGTTCTTC. Translation: CASSKPGYNEQFF.